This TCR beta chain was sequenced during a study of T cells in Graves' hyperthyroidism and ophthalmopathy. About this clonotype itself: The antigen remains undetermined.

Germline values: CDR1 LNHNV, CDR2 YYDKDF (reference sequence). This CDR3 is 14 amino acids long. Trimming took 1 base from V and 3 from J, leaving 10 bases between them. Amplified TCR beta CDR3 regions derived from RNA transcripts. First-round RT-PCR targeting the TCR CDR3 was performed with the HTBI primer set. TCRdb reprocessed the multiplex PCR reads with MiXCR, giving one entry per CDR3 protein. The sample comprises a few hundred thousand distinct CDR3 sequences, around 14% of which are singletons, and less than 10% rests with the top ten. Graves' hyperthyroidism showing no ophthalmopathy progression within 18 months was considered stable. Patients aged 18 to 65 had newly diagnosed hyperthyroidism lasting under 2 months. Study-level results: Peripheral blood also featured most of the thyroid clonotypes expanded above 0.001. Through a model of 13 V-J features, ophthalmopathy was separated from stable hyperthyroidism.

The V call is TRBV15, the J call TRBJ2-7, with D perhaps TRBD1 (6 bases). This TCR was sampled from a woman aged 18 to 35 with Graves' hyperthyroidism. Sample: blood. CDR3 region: CATSRGGQLYEQYF. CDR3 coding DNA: TGTGCCACCAGCAGAGGAGGACAGCTCTACGAGCAGTACTTC. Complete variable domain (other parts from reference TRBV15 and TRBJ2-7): DAMVIQNPRYQVTQFGKPVTLSCSQTLNHNVMYWYQQKSSQAPKLLFHYYDKDFNNEADTPDNFQSRRPNTSFCFLDIRSPGLGDTAMYLCATSRGGQLYEQYFGPGTRLTVT.